This T cell receptor (beta chain) was sequenced during a study of HIV-infected patients and healthy controls. Study findings and constraints: During therapy, HIV-associated CDR3s fell significantly in frequency, while CMV-associated CDR3s did not change significantly. MAIT alpha-chain CDR3s were frequent in healthy controls, depleted in HIV+. Comparisons were complicated because patients and controls had unequal numbers of distinct sequences.

This clonotype was seen ten or more times. The antigen is undetermined. The repertoire came from unfractionated whole blood and reflected all unsorted peripheral T cells. cDNA was made from approximately 500 ng RNA using alpha and beta constant primers. Using multiplexing indices, alpha and beta chain libraries were generated apart by chain-specific third strand synthesis. Each cDNA molecule was barcoded, and a single primer pair amplified each chain. From the 5' RACE reads, TCRdb called clonotypes with MiXCR, one entry per CDR3 protein. The table has several thousand distinct CDR3 sequences, approximately 8.4% seen once. V was trimmed by 5 bases and J by 7 bases, leaving 17 bases between them. Germline V gives CDR1 MDHEN, CDR2 SYDVKM. The CDR3 has 15 amino acids.

The receptor comes from an adult with HIV infection. The sample here was blood, taken before antiretroviral therapy. J is TRBJ1-4 and V is TRBV28; D remains unclear. The CDR3 DNA follows: TGTGCCAGCAGTCCGAACACTCCGGGCGGTGAAAAACTGTTTTTT. Amino acid sequence: CASSPNTPGGEKLFF.